The 20 T cell receptor beta chains below were found in one sample sequenced in a study of blood T cell repertoires in COVID-19. TCRdb keeps only in-frame clones here, not all; method: immunoSEQ multiplex PCR. The sample contains fewer than 250,000 clones, 70% to 90% of which appear only once. The sequencing sample was made of peripheral blood. The origin of the receptors is a man aged 55-75 years with acute or convalescent COVID-19.

V usage is TRBV14 and J usage is TRBJ1-4, with 7 bases that match TRBD1. The CDR3 sequence is 16 residues long. Germline-derived CDR1 and CDR2 are SGHDN and FVKESK. J lost 0 bases, V lost 4 bases, and 5 bases had no gene match. The CDR3 sequence is CASSPRTGTTNEKLFF. The CDR3 DNA is TGTGCCAGCAGCCCGCGGACAGGCACAACTAATGAAAAACTGTTTTTT.

The chain links TRBV4-1 to TRBJ1-5; no clear D gene. Germline loops: CDR1 MGHRA, CDR2 YSYEKL. Trimming stripped 0 bases from V and 0 bases from J, with 9 bases between. CDR3 length equals 16 residues. The CDR3 region has the DNA TGCGCCAGCAGCCAAGATTACAGCCTTAGCAATCAGCCCCAGCATTTT. This codes for CASSQDYSLSNQPQHF.

The chain uses TRBV7-8 and TRBJ1-4; 7 bases agree with TRBD1. Germline CDR1 SGHVS, CDR2 FQNEAQ. CDR3 length: 13 residues. The V segment lost 9 bases and the J segment 8 bases; nucleotides outside the gene matches: 9. As DNA, the CDR3 is TGTGCCAGTTCACAGGGGTTGCGGGAAAAACTGTTTTTT. Translated, it gives CASSQGLREKLFF.

This chain links TRBV5-4 with TRBJ1-2, with D possibly TRBD1 on 6 matching bases. The CDR3 covers 16 residues. CDR1 SGHNT and CDR2 YYREEE come from the germline V gene (reference sequence). V was cut by 4 bases and J by 3 bases, with 19 bases left in between. Here the CDR3 reads CASSLPEGESYYGYTF. The CDR3 coding sequence is TGTGCCAGCAGCCTCCCCGAGGGGGAATCATACTATGGCTACACCTTC.

This rearrangement joins TRBV11-3 to TRBJ2-1; D gene uncertain. With 5 bases removed from V and 11 bases from J, the gap between germline ends came to 16 bases. Germline values: CDR1 SGHNT, CDR2 YENEEA. This CDR3 region has 13 residues. In nucleotides, the CDR3 is TGTGCCAGCAGCCCGAAGCAGGAATTTAAGCAGTTCTTC. Translating it yields CASSPKQEFKQFF.

The chain joins TRBV25-1 to TRBJ1-4; possibly TRBD1 for D (5 bases). The CDR3 consists of 15 residues. V was pared by 5 bases and J by 7 bases, with 17 bases between. From germline, CDR1 is MGHDK and CDR2 SYGVNS. In DNA form, the CDR3 reads TGTGCCAGCAGTCCGAATGGGGCAGGACGTGAAAAACTGTTTTTT. This translates into CASSPNGAGREKLFF. The full variable domain, with the rest looked up from reference TRBV25-1 and TRBJ1-4, is EADIYQTPRYLVIGTGKKITLECSQTMGHDKMYWYQQDPGMELHLIHYSYGVNSTEKGDLSSESTVSRIRTEHFPLTLESARPSHTSQYLCASSPNGAGREKLFFGSGTQLSVL.

The genes are TRBV3-1 (or the pseudogene TRBV3-2) and TRBJ1-1, with a weak D call TRBD1 (6 bases). The CDR3 has 16 residues. Germline values: CDR1 LGHDT, CDR2 YNNKEL (reference sequence). V lost 4 bases to trimming and J lost 0 bases, with 15 bases between them. Here the CDR3 DNA reads TGTGCCAGCAGCCCCGAACCCGACAGGATGAACACTGAAGCTTTCTTT. Protein: CASSPEPDRMNTEAFF.

The genes are TRBV6-1 and TRBJ2-7; 8 nucleotides agree with TRBD1. CDR3 length: 15 amino acids. With V trimmed by 1 base and J by 7 bases, 9 bases remained unmatched. Germline values: CDR1 MNHNS, CDR2 SASEGT. CDR3 residues: CASSEGAGGKREQYF. The DNA for the CDR3 is TGTGCCAGCAGTGAAGGGGCAGGGGGCAAACGGGAGCAGTACTTC.

The chain couples TRBV6-4 to TRBJ1-4, with D perhaps matching TRBD1 (6 bases). Germline V lookup: CDR1 MRHNA, CDR2 SNTAGT. The CDR3 contains 16 residues. Trimming took 2 bases from V and 5 from J, leaving 15 bases between them. CDR3 sequence (DNA): TGTGCCAGCAGTGACCCCGGGAGGGGGTTAAATGAAAAACTGTTTTTT. Translating it yields CASSDPGRGLNEKLFF.

The CDR3 region is CASSLNRGHGEQFF. In DNA form, the CDR3 reads TGTGCCAGCAGCTTAAACAGGGGGCACGGTGAGCAGTTCTTC. The rearrangement links TRBV7-3 to TRBJ2-1, with 9 bases identical to TRBD1. V trimming: 1 base; J trimming: 9 bases; junction bases outside the gene matches: 4. The CDR3 is 14 amino acids. Germline lookup yields CDR1 SGHTA and CDR2 FQGTGA. Filled out from reference TRBV7-3 and TRBJ2-1, the complete variable domain reads GAGVSQTPSNKVTEKGKYVELRCDPISGHTALYWYRQSLGQGPEFLIYFQGTGAADDSGLPNDRFFAVRPEGSVSTLKIQRTERGDSAVYLCASSLNRGHGEQFFGPGTRLTVL.

This clone was found a few times. The chain combines TRBV30 with TRBJ1-5, with 7 bases fitting TRBD1. The V gene's germline CDR1 is GTSNPN and CDR2 SVGIG (reference sequence). The CDR3 consists of 14 residues. Germline trimming cut 3 bases from V and 2 bases from J; bases unmatched to any gene: 4. CDR3 in amino acids: CAWRSGTGNQPQHF. CDR3 nucleotides: TGTGCCTGGAGGTCCGGGACAGGCAATCAGCCCCAGCATTTT.

This clone was recorded at least ten times. This sequence joins TRBV27 and TRBJ2-7; D perhaps matches TRBD1 (7 bases). Germline CDR1 MNHEY, CDR2 SMNVEV (reference sequence). The CDR3 is made up of 14 amino acids. Trimming took off 5 bases at V and 3 bases at J, with 14 bases between the two ends. In DNA form, the CDR3 reads TGTGCCAGCAGTCCCCGACAGGGACTCTACGAGCAGTACTTC. The encoded protein is CASSPRQGLYEQYF.

The chain carries TRBV1 and TRBJ1-1. TRBV1 is deemed a pseudogene. This CDR3 is built from 14 residues. The CDR3 reads CTSREKQWNTEAFF. DNA for the CDR3: TGCACCAGCAGGGAGAAGCAGTGGAACACTGAAGCTTTCTTT.

The chain couples TRBV18 to TRBJ2-7; TRBD2 agrees at 7 bases. V shed 3 bases, J shed 2 bases, and the junction held 7 bases outside the gene matches. The CDR3 is 15 residues long. Germline lookup yields CDR1 KGHSH and CDR2 LQKENI. The CDR3: CASSPGGRPAYEQYF. The CDR3 bases are TGTGCCAGCTCACCGGGGGGGAGGCCGGCCTACGAGCAGTACTTC.

This clone has a single count. The J gene is TRBJ1-1, the V gene TRBV29-1, with a tentative D call TRBD1 (5 bases). The CDR3 consists of 12 residues. Trimming left V 3 bases short and J 5 bases short, with 10 bases between. Germline V gene data show CDR1 as SQVTM and CDR2 as ANQGSEA. CDR3 amino acids: CSVEMGGTEAFF. DNA for the CDR3: TGCAGCGTTGAGATGGGGGGGACTGAAGCTTTCTTT.

For the CDR3, the DNA is TGTGCCAGCAGCCAGGGGGCGAGCTCCTACAATGAGCAGTTCTTC. Encoded protein: CASSQGASSYNEQFF. The chain combines TRBV3-1 (or the pseudogene TRBV3-2) with TRBJ2-1; perhaps TRBD1 as D (6 bases). Trimming removed 3 bases from V and 0 bases from J, with 9 bases in between. The CDR3 is 15 residues long. In germline, CDR1 is LGHDT, CDR2 YNNKEL (reference sequence).

The rearrangement joins TRBV7-2 to TRBJ1-4; maybe TRBD1 (5 bases). V lost 3 bases and J lost 9, with 23 bases in between. The CDR3 covers 17 residues. The germline CDR1 and CDR2 sequences are SGHTA and FQGNSA. CDR3 residues: CASSFTPTGVREKKLFF. CDR3 in DNA: TGTGCCAGCAGCTTTACTCCAACCGGCGTCAGGGAAAAAAAACTGTTTTTT. The variable domain in full, completed from reference TRBV7-2 and TRBJ1-4, reads GAGVSQSPSNKVTEKGKDVELRCDPISGHTALYWYRQSLGQGLEFLIYFQGNSAPDKSGLPSDRFSAERTGGSVSTLTIQRTQQEDSAVYLCASSFTPTGVREKKLFFGSGTQLSVL.

The CDR3 coding sequence is TGTGCCAGCAGCAAAGAGCCCTCGACAGGGAGGCCAGATACGCAGTATTTT. This gives the protein CASSKEPSTGRPDTQYF. The V gene is TRBV21-1, the J gene TRBJ2-3; the listed D gene, TRBD1, was not tested against the DNA. TRBV21-1 is a known pseudogene. The CDR3 is 17 residues long.

This chain joins TRBV6-5 and TRBJ2-7, with D tentatively TRBD1 (6 bases). Germline V gives CDR1 MNHEY, CDR2 SVGAGI. V lost 7 bases and J 5 bases, leaving 18 bases between the germline ends. The CDR3 sequence is 14 residues long. The CDR3 sequence is CASTGRQDTHEQYF. CDR3 sequence (DNA): TGTGCCAGCACTGGACGACAGGACACCCACGAGCAGTACTTC.

The chain's CDR3 is CASSQIQRPKHSPLHF. The CDR3 DNA follows: TGTGCCAGCAGCCAAATTCAGCGCCCCAAGCATTCACCCCTCCACTTT. The J gene is TRBJ1-6, the V gene TRBV3-1 (or the pseudogene TRBV3-2), with D hard to call. V gave up 2 bases and J gave up 8 bases, with 16 bases separating them. Germline V gene lookup returns CDR1 LGHDT and CDR2 YNNKEL (reference sequence). This CDR3 has 16 residues.